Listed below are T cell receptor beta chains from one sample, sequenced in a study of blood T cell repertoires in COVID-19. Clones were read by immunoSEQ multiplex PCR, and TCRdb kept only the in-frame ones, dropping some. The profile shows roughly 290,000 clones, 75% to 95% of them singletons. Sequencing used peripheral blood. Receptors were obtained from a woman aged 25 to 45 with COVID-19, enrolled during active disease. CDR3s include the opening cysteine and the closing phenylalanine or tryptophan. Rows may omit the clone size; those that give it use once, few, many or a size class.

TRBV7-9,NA,CASKGRGGDTQYF
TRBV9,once,CASSGGDGSPLHF
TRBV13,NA,CASSLGPGQGRSYEQYF
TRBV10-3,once,CAISDLTTQYF
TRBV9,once,CASSVSGQEQNIQYF
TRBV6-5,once,CASSFRTSGRPYEQFF
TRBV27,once,CASRTSKNYPYEQYF
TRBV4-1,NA,CASSQGWSQSYNEQFF
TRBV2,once,CASSPRSGGTGELFF
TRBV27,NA,CASTSRRLAESNTGELFF
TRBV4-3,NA,CASSQADSDSYNEQFF
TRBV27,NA,CASTPRGLDSYEQYF
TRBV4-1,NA,CASTPLGSGNTIYF
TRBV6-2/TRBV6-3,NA,CASSYPPFGAGGYEQYF
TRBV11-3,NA,CASSSWDSDEQFF
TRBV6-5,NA,CASSYPQVAKNIQYF
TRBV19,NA,CASGGWTSGRGEQFF
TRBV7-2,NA,CASSLDGYNEQFF
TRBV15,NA,CATSTTYPVGQGAAEAFF
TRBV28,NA,CASSFTGLETQYF
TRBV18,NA,CASSPLTSLAGELFF
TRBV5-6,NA,CASSLLVQGPRFF
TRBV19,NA,CASSRQGQETQYF
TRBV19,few,CASSIRGWDQPQHF
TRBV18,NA,CASSPPSGIGEQFF
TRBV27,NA,CASTRTGVNSPLHF
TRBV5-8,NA,CASSLEARAPYEQYF
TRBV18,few,CASSPTGDQPQHF
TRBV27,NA,CVTLVGREAFF
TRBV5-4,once,CASSLDSFEQYF
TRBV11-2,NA,CASSHGVPSRETQYF
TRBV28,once,CASTEIGTGKGYTF
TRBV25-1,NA,CASSEWGGHQPQHF
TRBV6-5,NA,CASTPGPYNEQFF
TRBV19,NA,CASSTGLLETQYF
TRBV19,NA,CASTGQGFRNQPQHF
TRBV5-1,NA,CASSLRDEQYF
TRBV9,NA,CASSTYPTGIYGYTF
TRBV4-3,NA,CASSQDFGQGHTGELFF
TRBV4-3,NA,CASSIAGALSNEQFF